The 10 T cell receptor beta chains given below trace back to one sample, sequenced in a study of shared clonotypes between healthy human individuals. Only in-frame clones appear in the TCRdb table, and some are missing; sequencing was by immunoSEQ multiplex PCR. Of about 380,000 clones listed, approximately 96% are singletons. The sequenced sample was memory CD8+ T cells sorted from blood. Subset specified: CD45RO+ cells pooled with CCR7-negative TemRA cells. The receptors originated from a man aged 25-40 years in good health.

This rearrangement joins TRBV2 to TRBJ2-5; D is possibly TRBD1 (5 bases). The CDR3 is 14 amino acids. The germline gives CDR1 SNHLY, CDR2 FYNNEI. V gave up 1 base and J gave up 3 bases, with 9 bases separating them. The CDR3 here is CASSEVAGKETQYF. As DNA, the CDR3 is TGTGCCAGCAGTGAAGTAGCAGGGAAAGAGACCCAGTACTTC.

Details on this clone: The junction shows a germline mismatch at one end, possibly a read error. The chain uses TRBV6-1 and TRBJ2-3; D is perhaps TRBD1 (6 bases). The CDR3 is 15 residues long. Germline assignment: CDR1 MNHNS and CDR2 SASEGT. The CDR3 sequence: CASREGGLGAGTQYF. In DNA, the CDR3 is TGTGCCAGCAGGGAAGGAGGTTTGGGGGCGGGTACGCAGTATTTT.

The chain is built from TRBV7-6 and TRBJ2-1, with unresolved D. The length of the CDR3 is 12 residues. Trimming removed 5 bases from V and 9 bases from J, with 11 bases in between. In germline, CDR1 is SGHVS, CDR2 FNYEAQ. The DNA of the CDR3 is TGTGCCAGCAGCCGCGTGTTGGGTGAGCAGTTCTTC. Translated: CASSRVLGEQFF.

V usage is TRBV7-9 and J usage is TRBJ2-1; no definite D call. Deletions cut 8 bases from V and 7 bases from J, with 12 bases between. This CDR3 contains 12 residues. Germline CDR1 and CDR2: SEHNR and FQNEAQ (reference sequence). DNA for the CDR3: TGTGCCAGCGCCCGGGTCAGGAATGAGCAGTTCTTC. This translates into CASARVRNEQFF.

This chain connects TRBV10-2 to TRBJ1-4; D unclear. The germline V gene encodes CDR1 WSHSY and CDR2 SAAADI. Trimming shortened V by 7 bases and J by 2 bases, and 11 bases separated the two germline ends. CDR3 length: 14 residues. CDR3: CASTRWHTNEKLFF. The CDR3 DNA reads TGCGCCAGCACGCGGTGGCACACTAATGAAAAACTGTTTTTT.

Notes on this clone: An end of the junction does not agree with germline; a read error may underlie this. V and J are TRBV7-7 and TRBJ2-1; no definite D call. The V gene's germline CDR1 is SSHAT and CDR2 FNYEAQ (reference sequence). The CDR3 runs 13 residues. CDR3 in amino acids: CASSPQFGNEQFF. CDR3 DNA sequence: TGTGCTAGCAGCCCCCAATTCGGCAATGAGCAGTTCTTC.

The chain's CDR3 is CASSLGGGPPGAAQYF. The CDR3 DNA follows: TGTGCCAGCAGTTTAGGGGGGGGACCACCTGGAGCGGCCCAGTACTTC. V and J are TRBV28 and TRBJ2-5, with 7 bases that match TRBD2. The V and J ends lost 2 bases and 9 bases, in that order; junction bases with no gene match: 15. The CDR3 loop spans 16 amino acids. The germline V gene has CDR1 MDHEN and CDR2 SYDVKM.

CDR3 sequence: CASSGTSGRAGDTQYF. CDR3 sequence (DNA): TGTGCCAGCAGTGGAACTAGCGGGAGGGCCGGAGATACGCAGTATTTT. The chain combines TRBV25-1 with TRBJ2-3; 13 bases agree with TRBD2. The germline V gene encodes CDR1 MGHDK and CDR2 SYGVNS. The CDR3 is 16 amino acids. V shed 4 bases, J shed 5 bases, and the junction held 6 bases outside the gene matches.

The CDR3 loop is CAWSDLVRAGELFF. CDR3 in DNA: TGTGCCTGGAGTGACCTAGTGCGGGCCGGGGAGCTGTTTTTT. The chain links TRBV30 to TRBJ2-2, with a weak D call TRBD2 (5 bases). Looked up from germline, CDR1 is GTSNPN and CDR2 is SVGIG (reference sequence). CDR3 length: 14 amino acids. V was cut by 1 base and J by 6 bases, with 12 bases left in between.

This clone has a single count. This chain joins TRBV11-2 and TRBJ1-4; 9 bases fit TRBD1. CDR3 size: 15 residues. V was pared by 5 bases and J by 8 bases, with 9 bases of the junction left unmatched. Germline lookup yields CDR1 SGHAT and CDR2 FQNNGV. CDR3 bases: TGTGCCAGCAGCCATCGGGACAGGGTTTGGGAAAAACTGTTTTTT. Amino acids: CASSHRDRVWEKLFF.